Below, 16 T cell receptor beta chains from the same sample are listed, as sequenced in a study of blood T cell repertoires in COVID-19. Here immunoSEQ multiplex PCR was the method, and the copy in TCRdb shows in-frame clones only, minus some. This sample carries about 75,000 clones, about 87% of them seen once, and the ten largest clones take roughly 6.1%. The material sequenced was peripheral blood. The receptors were sampled from a woman aged 45-60 years with acute or convalescent COVID-19.

The rearrangement uses TRBV28 and TRBJ2-7; 9 nucleotides line up with TRBD1. CDR1 is MDHEN and CDR2 is SYDVKM in the germline V gene. The CDR3 contains 13 residues. V trimming: 6 bases; J trimming: 3 bases; junction bases outside the gene matches: 3. CDR3: CASSSGQGYEQYF. Here the CDR3 DNA reads TGTGCCAGCAGCTCGGGACAGGGCTACGAGCAGTACTTC.

V is TRBV28 and J is TRBJ1-2; no definite D call. V lost 5 bases and J 1 base, leaving 5 bases between the germline ends. CDR3 length equals 12 residues. Germline values: CDR1 MDHEN, CDR2 SYDVKM. The CDR3 protein is CASSRVNYGYTF. CDR3 in DNA: TGTGCCAGCAGTCGGGTTAACTATGGCTACACCTTC.

This chain connects TRBV6-5 to TRBJ1-1; TRBD1 might be the D (6 bases). The CDR3 is 14 residues long. The V gene's germline CDR1 is MNHEY and CDR2 SVGAGI. Trimming stripped 2 bases from V and 1 base from J, with 8 bases between. In DNA form, the CDR3 reads TGTGCCAGCAGTTACCAACAGGGGAACACTGAAGCTTTCTTT. Encoded protein: CASSYQQGNTEAFF.

The V and J genes are TRBV30 and TRBJ2-3; TRBD1 agrees at 9 bases. The germline V gene has CDR1 GTSNPN and CDR2 SVGIG (reference sequence). The V gene end was trimmed by 4 bases and the J gene end by 3 bases; junction bases not matched to a gene: 5. The CDR3 is 14 amino acids. This CDR3 reads CAWTLGQGTDTQYF. The CDR3 nucleotides read TGTGCCTGGACCCTGGGACAGGGAACAGATACGCAGTATTTT.

The V call is TRBV2, the J call TRBJ2-2; unclear D gene. This CDR3 has 16 amino acids. Germline V gene sequence: CDR1 SNHLY, CDR2 FYNNEI. V dropped 3 bases and J dropped 0 bases, with 11 bases sitting between them. The CDR3: CASSDDASANTGELFF. The DNA for the CDR3 is TGTGCCAGCAGTGATGATGCTAGTGCGAACACCGGGGAGCTGTTTTTT.

The chain has TRBV14 and TRBJ1-2, with D possibly matching TRBD1 (5 bases). CDR1 is SGHDN and CDR2 is FVKESK in the germline V gene. The CDR3 sequence is 16 residues long. Trimming shortened V by 0 bases and J by 2 bases, and 13 bases separated the two germline ends. CDR3 DNA: TGTGCCAGCAGCCAAGAGGGGGGTGCAGCAAACTATGGCTACACCTTC. Its protein product is CASSQEGGAANYGYTF.

This clone was seen just once. The chain uses TRBV5-1 and TRBJ1-4, with TRBD1 identical over 10 bases. The CDR3 is 15 amino acids. Germline V gene data show CDR1 as SGHRS and CDR2 as YFSETQ. After removal of 3 bases from V and 5 bases from J, the junction contained 4 bases not matched to a gene. CDR3 sequence reads: CASSWRTGGNEKLFF. CDR3 nucleotides: TGCGCCAGCAGCTGGCGGACAGGGGGGAATGAAAAACTGTTTTTT. The variable domain in full, completed from reference TRBV5-1 and TRBJ1-4, reads KAGVTQTPRYLIKTRGQQVTLSCSPISGHRSVSWYQQTPGQGLQFLFEYFSETQRNKGNFPGRFSGRQFSNSRSEMNVSTLELGDSALYLCASSWRTGGNEKLFFGSGTQLSVL.

This clone was recorded a few times. The chain joins TRBV29-1 to TRBJ2-3; no reliable D call. With 3 bases removed from V and 4 bases from J, the gap between germline ends came to 8 bases. Germline lookup yields CDR1 SQVTM and CDR2 ANQGSEA. The CDR3 is 12 amino acids. CDR3 in amino acids: CSVEESSDTQYF. The DNA of the CDR3 is TGCAGCGTTGAGGAGTCCTCAGATACGCAGTATTTT.

The V and J genes are TRBV27 and TRBJ1-6; no clear D gene. This CDR3 spans 16 amino acids. Deletions cut 3 bases from V and 4 bases from J, with 13 bases between. Germline CDR1 and CDR2: MNHEY and SMNVEV (reference sequence). The CDR3, as DNA: TGTGCCAGCAGTTTCGCTCGGGGAGGTTATAATTCACCCCTCCACTTT. This translates into CASSFARGGYNSPLHF.

The rearrangement joins TRBV20-1 to TRBJ1-4, with D possibly being TRBD1 (6 bases). Trimming took off 3 bases at V and 7 bases at J, with 15 bases between the two ends. The CDR3 length is 14 residues. CDR1 is DFQATT, CDR2 SNEGSKA, per germline (reference sequence). CDR3 sequence reads: CSASRGARREKLFF. The CDR3 bases are TGCAGTGCTAGTCGGGGGGCGCGACGTGAAAAACTGTTTTTT.

This clone was picked up a small number of times. The chain links TRBV4-1 to TRBJ2-3; no reliable D call. Trimming left V 0 bases short and J 0 bases short, with 7 bases between. The CDR3 is 15 residues long. In germline, CDR1 is MGHRA, CDR2 YSYEKL. The CDR3 DNA follows: TGCGCCAGCAGCCAAGATCCGGTTAGCACAGATACGCAGTATTTT. It specifies CASSQDPVSTDTQYF.

The chain links TRBV2 to TRBJ2-5; D is perhaps TRBD2 (6 bases). Per the germline V gene, CDR1 is SNHLY and CDR2 is FYNNEI. The V and J ends lost 1 base and 7 bases respectively, with 16 bases between them. The CDR3 is made up of 15 amino acids. Here the CDR3 DNA reads TGTGCCAGCAGTGAAGGTTGGGGGGACGGGTGGACCCAGTACTTC. Translating gives CASSEGWGDGWTQYF.

The V and J genes are TRBV15 and TRBJ1-5; TRBD1 might be the D (6 bases). CDR3 length equals 16 residues. From germline, CDR1 is LNHNV and CDR2 YYDKDF (reference sequence). Trimming took off 5 bases at V and 0 bases at J, with 14 bases between the two ends. The CDR3: CATSPGTPYSNQPQHF. The CDR3 DNA reads as TGTGCCACCAGCCCCGGGACACCATATAGCAATCAGCCCCAGCATTTT.

This rearrangement joins TRBV7-3 to TRBJ2-1, with 8 nucleotides matching TRBD2. The CDR3 loop spans 13 amino acids. The V segment lost 5 bases and the J segment 6 bases; nucleotides outside the gene matches: 3. Per the germline V gene, CDR1 is SGHTA and CDR2 is FQGTGA. CDR3 nucleotide sequence: TGTGCCAGCAGCGATAGCGGGGCCAATGAGCAGTTCTTC. Residues: CASSDSGANEQFF.

The V call is TRBV9, the J call TRBJ1-6; D is uncertain. The germline V gene encodes CDR1 SGDLS and CDR2 YYNGEE. Trimming cost V 0 bases and J 9 bases, with 19 bases left between them. The CDR3 runs 17 residues. The CDR3 protein is CASSVAPDVREVSPLHF. Here the CDR3 DNA reads TGTGCCAGCAGCGTAGCTCCCGATGTTAGGGAGGTTTCACCCCTCCACTTT. The complete variable domain, with remaining parts taken from reference TRBV9 and TRBJ1-6, reads DSGVTQTPKHLITATGQRVTLRCSPRSGDLSVYWYQQSLDQGLQFLIQYYNGEERAKGNILERFSAQQFPDLHSELNLSSLELGDSALYFCASSVAPDVREVSPLHFGNGTRLTVT.

This sequence joins TRBV7-3 and TRBJ2-2, with TRBD1 identical over 8 bases. The V and J ends lost 1 base and 4 bases, in that order; junction bases with no gene match: 2. This CDR3 spans 15 amino acids. Germline lookup yields CDR1 SGHTA and CDR2 FQGTGA. The CDR3 DNA reads TGTGCCAGCAGCTTAAGGACAGGGTTCACCGGGGAGCTGTTTTTT. It codes for CASSLRTGFTGELFF.